This T cell receptor (beta chain) stems from a study of regulatory T cells in long-lasting Graves disease. This clonotype has ten or more counts. For TCR beta, libraries came from iRepertoire HTBI primers and Arm-PCR of CDR3 regions. MiXCR was run by TCRdb on the multiplex PCR reads, yielding one entry per CDR3 protein. Of roughly 420,000 distinct CDR3 sequences in the sample, less than 15% were seen once. Germline V gives CDR1 ENHRY, CDR2 SYGVKD. V was clipped by 8 bases and J by 0 bases; unmatched bases: 10. This CDR3 comprises 17 residues. The time point denotes: newly diagnosed GD, antithyroid drugs for less than 3 months. Construction of the TCR library relied on RNA isolated from PBMCs. These data also featured in a second study, about T cells in Graves' hyperthyroidism and ophthalmopathy.

Sample: peripheral blood mononuclear cells (PBMCs), taken at new diagnosis, from a patient treated with antithyroid drugs. The TCR was taken from a woman in her forties or fifties with Graves disease. The V gene is TRBV10-3, the J gene TRBJ2-1; 10 nucleotides agree with TRBD2. CDR3 sequence: CAISLAGERSSYNEQFF. CDR3 DNA sequence: TGTGCCATCTCCCTAGCGGGAGAGAGGAGCTCCTACAATGAGCAGTTCTTC.